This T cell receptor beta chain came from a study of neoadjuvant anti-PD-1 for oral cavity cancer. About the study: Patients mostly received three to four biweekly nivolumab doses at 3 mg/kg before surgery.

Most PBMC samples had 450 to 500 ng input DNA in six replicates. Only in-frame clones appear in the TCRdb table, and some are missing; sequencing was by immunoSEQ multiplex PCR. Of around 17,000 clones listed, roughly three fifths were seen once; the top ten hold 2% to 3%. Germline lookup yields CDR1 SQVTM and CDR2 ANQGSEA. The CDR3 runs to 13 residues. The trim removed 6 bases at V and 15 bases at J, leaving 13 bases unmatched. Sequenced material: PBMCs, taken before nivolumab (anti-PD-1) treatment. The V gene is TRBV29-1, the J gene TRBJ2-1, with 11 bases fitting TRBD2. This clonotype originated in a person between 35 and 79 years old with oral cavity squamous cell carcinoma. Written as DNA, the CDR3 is TGCAGCGTCGCCGGGACTAGCGGCAGCAGATGGTTCTTC. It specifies CSVAGTSGSRWFF.